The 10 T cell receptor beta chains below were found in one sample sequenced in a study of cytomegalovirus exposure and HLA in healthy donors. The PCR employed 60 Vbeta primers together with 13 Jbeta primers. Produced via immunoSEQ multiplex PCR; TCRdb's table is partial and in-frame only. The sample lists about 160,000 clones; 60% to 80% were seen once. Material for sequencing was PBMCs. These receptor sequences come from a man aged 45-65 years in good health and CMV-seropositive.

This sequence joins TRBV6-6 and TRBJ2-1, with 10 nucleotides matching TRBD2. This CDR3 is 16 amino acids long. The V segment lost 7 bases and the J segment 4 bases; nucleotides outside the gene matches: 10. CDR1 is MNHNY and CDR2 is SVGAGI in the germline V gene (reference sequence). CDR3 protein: CASTLSLAGTYNEQFF. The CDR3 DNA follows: TGTGCCAGCACCCTATCACTAGCGGGGACATACAATGAGCAGTTCTTC.

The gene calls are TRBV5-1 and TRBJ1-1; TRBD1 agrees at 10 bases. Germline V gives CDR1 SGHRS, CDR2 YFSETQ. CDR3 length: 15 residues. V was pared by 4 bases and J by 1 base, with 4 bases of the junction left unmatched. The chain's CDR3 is CASSGGQGWNTEAFF. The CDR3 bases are TGCGCCAGCAGCGGGGGACAGGGGTGGAACACTGAAGCTTTCTTT.

CDR3 residues: CASSVGQGSYEQYF. The CDR3 DNA is TGTGCCAGCAGCGTCGGACAGGGCTCCTACGAGCAGTACTTC. The chain is built from TRBV6-1 and TRBJ2-5, with 8 bases fitting TRBD1. The end of the DNA is better explained by TRBJ2-7, so the J call may be wrong. The CDR3 is made up of 14 amino acids. Germline assignment: CDR1 MNHNS and CDR2 SASEGT.

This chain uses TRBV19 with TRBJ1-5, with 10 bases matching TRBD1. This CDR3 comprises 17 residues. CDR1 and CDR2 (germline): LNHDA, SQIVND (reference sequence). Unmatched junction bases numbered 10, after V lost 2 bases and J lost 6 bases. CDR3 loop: CASSIWTGGRIGQPQHF. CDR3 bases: TGTGCCAGTAGTATATGGACAGGGGGGCGGATCGGTCAGCCCCAGCATTTT.

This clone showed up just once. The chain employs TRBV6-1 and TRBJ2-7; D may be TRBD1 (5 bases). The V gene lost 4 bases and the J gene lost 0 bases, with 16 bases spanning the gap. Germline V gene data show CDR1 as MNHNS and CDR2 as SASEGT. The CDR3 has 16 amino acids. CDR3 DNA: TGTGCCAGCAGTGGGCCAACCAGGGCCATCTCCTACGAGCAGTACTTC. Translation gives CASSGPTRAISYEQYF.

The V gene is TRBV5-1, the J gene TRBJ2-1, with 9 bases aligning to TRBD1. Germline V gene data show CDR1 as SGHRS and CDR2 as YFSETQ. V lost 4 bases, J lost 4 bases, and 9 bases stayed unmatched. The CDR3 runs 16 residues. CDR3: CASSALTGGAYNEQFF. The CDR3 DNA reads TGCGCCAGCAGCGCCTTAACAGGGGGCGCGTACAATGAGCAGTTCTTC.

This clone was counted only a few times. CDR3: CASFYSASGGYTF. The CDR3 bases are TGTGCCAGCTTTTACTCCGCTTCGGGGGGCTACACCTTC. The chain joins TRBV6-6 to TRBJ1-2; D remains unclear. CDR1 and CDR2 (germline): MNHNY, SVGAGI (reference sequence). Trimming left V 8 bases short and J 8 bases short, with 18 bases between. This CDR3 spans 13 amino acids.

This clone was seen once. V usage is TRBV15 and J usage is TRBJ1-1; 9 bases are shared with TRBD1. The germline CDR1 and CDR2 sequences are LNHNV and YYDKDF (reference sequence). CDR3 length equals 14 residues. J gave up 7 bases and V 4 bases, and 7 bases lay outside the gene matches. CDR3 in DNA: TGTGCCACCAGCATACTCGGGACAGGGAATGAAGCTTTCTTT. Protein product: CATSILGTGNEAFF.

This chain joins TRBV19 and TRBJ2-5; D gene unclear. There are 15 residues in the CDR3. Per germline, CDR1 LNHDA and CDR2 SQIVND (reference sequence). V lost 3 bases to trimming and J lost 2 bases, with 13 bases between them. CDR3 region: CASSIVVSRQETQYF. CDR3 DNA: TGTGCCAGTAGTATCGTAGTGAGTCGACAAGAGACCCAGTACTTC.

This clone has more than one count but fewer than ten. CDR3 in amino acids: CASSLGTGVQETQYF. As DNA, the CDR3 is TGTGCCAGCAGCTTGGGGACAGGAGTTCAAGAGACCCAGTACTTC. The V and J genes are TRBV7-7 and TRBJ2-5; 8 nucleotides agree with TRBD1. Trimming took 3 bases from V and 2 from J; bases not matched to a gene: 5. The CDR3 totals 15 residues. Germline V gene data show CDR1 as SSHAT and CDR2 as FNYEAQ (reference sequence).